One and the same sample provided the 3 T cell receptor beta chains below, sequenced in a study of blood T cell repertoires in COVID-19 (TCRdb year 2020). Library preparation employed the immunoSEQ multiplex PCR assay. This is the immuneACCESS table as TCRdb keeps it, with only in-frame sequences that have V and J called. A part of the clones is gone; compared with another copy, unresolved V genes explain less than half, and the rest is unexplained. The sample table contains about 350,000 clones; only one count was recorded for roughly 90% of them. Over 0.9% of the sample rests with the top ten. Sequencing was done on a sample of PBMCs or T cells enriched from blood (not recorded which). These receptors were collected from a woman younger than 45 who had been exposed to COVID-19.

CDR3 protein: CASSSGQTYGYTF. CDR3 sequence (DNA): TGTGCCAGCAGTTCAGGACAGACCTATGGCTACACCTTC. J is TRBJ1-2 and V is TRBV28; D is perhaps TRBD1 (6 bases). The CDR3 is 13 residues long. Germline assignment: CDR1 MDHEN and CDR2 SYDVKM. V was pared by 4 bases and J by 4 bases, with 10 bases between.

The V gene is TRBV15, the J gene TRBJ2-7; TRBD2 might be the D (5 bases). Germline CDR1 is LNHNV and CDR2 is YYDKDF (reference sequence). V was shortened by 6 bases and J by 2 bases, with 20 bases between the two germline ends. This CDR3 has 16 residues. This CDR3 is CATSQERIARAYEQYF. CDR3 DNA sequence: TGTGCCACCAGTCAAGAACGGATAGCGAGAGCCTACGAGCAGTACTTC.

This rearrangement joins TRBV11-2 to TRBJ2-7; 8 bases map to TRBD1. The ends lost 5 bases at V and 1 base at J; junction bases unmatched: 19. Germline V lookup: CDR1 SGHAT, CDR2 FQNNGV. This CDR3 has 19 amino acids. This CDR3 is CASSVRGDRTRGVSYEQYF. The CDR3 DNA is TGTGCCAGCAGCGTTAGGGGGGACAGGACCCGTGGAGTGTCCTACGAGCAGTACTTC.